This T cell receptor beta chain was sequenced for a study of blood T cell repertoires in COVID-19. The CDR3 consists of 13 residues. The V gene's germline CDR1 is SQVTM and CDR2 ANQGSEA. The V and J ends lost 7 bases and 8 bases, in that order; junction bases with no gene match: 13. TCRdb keeps only in-frame clones here, not all; method: immunoSEQ multiplex PCR. The sample has some 42,000 clones, more than 60% seen once. The TCR comes from a woman between 65 and 79 years old with acute or convalescent COVID-19. This chain uses TRBV29-1 with TRBJ1-2; 7 nucleotides align to TRBD1. Sample: peripheral blood. The CDR3 reads CSASGQALYGYTF. CDR3 coding DNA: TGCAGCGCATCCGGACAGGCCCTATACGGCTACACCTTC.